This is a list of T cell receptor beta chains from one sample in a study of CD8 T cells in ankylosing spondylitis. One entry per CDR3 protein, called by TCRdb with MiXCR from the 5' RACE reads. Of tens of thousands of distinct CDR3 sequences in the sample, around 6.5% were seen once. The source material was synovial fluid, either unsorted or a sorted T cell fraction (not recorded which). The receptors derive from a male donor with ankylosing spondylitis. Each CDR3 is given with its conserved first and last residue. Fields, in order: J gene, V gene, D gene, clone size, CDR3 DNA, CDR3 protein. A D gene is named only where the DNA matches it firmly. Where a row states a size, it is once, few, many or the class of an expanded clone; other rows omit it.

j_call: TRBJ2-1
v_call: TRBV5-4
d_call: .
clone_size: .
cdr3_nt: TGTGCCAGCAGCTCGGGACCAACCTACAATGAGCAGTTCTTC
cdr3_aa: CASSSGPTYNEQFF

j_call: TRBJ2-1
v_call: TRBV5-1
d_call: .
clone_size: many
cdr3_nt: TGCGCCAGCAGCCCCCGGGGTTCGCGTTGGGTTAGCAATGAGCAGTTCTTC
cdr3_aa: CASSPRGSRWVSNEQFF

j_call: TRBJ1-4
v_call: TRBV6-5
d_call: .
clone_size: .
cdr3_nt: TGTGCCAGCAGTTCCGGGGGCTGGGGCGATGAAAAACTGTTTTTT
cdr3_aa: CASSSGGWGDEKLFF

j_call: TRBJ2-1
v_call: TRBV18
d_call: TRBD2
clone_size: many
cdr3_nt: TGTGCCAGCTCAGCGAGCGGGAGAGTCCTCAATGAGCAGTTCTTC
cdr3_aa: CASSASGRVLNEQFF

j_call: TRBJ1-5
v_call: TRBV19
d_call: .
clone_size: .
cdr3_nt: TGTGCCAGTAGTGAACAGAAGGGTCAGCCCCAGCATTTT
cdr3_aa: CASSEQKGQPQHF

j_call: TRBJ1-2
v_call: TRBV10-3
d_call: TRBD1
clone_size: many
cdr3_nt: TGTGCCATCAGTGAGTCGTCAGGGGGCGATGGCTACACCTTC
cdr3_aa: CAISESSGGDGYTF

j_call: TRBJ2-1
v_call: TRBV20-1
d_call: TRBD2
clone_size: .
cdr3_nt: TGCAGTGCTGGGGCGGGAGCCGCATTCCATGAGCAGTTCTTC
cdr3_aa: CSAGAGAAFHEQFF

j_call: TRBJ2-2
v_call: TRBV7-6
d_call: .
clone_size: .
cdr3_nt: TGTGCCAGCAGCACCTACGAGACCGGGGAGCTGTTTTTT
cdr3_aa: CASSTYETGELFF

j_call: TRBJ2-1
v_call: TRBV12-3/TRBV12-4
d_call: .
clone_size: few
cdr3_nt: TGTGCCAGCAGTCCGGACAATTACAATGAGCAGTTCTTC
cdr3_aa: CASSPDNYNEQFF

j_call: TRBJ1-5
v_call: TRBV19
d_call: .
clone_size: .
cdr3_nt: TGTGCCAGTAGTATCTTTCGGCAGAGATTTCAGCCCCAGCATTTT
cdr3_aa: CASSIFRQRFQPQHF

j_call: TRBJ2-1
v_call: TRBV20-1
d_call: TRBD2
clone_size: .
cdr3_nt: TGCAGTGCAACGAGCGGGAGGGGACCCAATGAGCAGTTCTTC
cdr3_aa: CSATSGRGPNEQFF

j_call: TRBJ2-3
v_call: TRBV7-2
d_call: .
clone_size: .
cdr3_nt: TGTGCCAGCAGCTTAGATAGGGCCTCAGATACGCAGTATTTT
cdr3_aa: CASSLDRASDTQYF

j_call: TRBJ2-2
v_call: TRBV18
d_call: .
clone_size: .
cdr3_nt: TGTGCCAGCTCACCAACACCGAACACCGGGGAGCTGTTTTTT
cdr3_aa: CASSPTPNTGELFF

j_call: TRBJ2-1
v_call: TRBV7-9
d_call: TRBD2
clone_size: many
cdr3_nt: TGTGCCAGCAGCTTAAGGCTAGCGGGAGGGTTTTTCGATGAGCAGTTCTTC
cdr3_aa: CASSLRLAGGFFDEQFF

j_call: TRBJ2-7
v_call: TRBV20-1
d_call: TRBD2
clone_size: few
cdr3_nt: TGCAGTGCCCTACTAGCGGAGGTTTCCTACGAGCAGTACTTC
cdr3_aa: CSALLAEVSYEQYF

j_call: TRBJ1-3
v_call: TRBV28
d_call: .
clone_size: .
cdr3_nt: TGTGCCAGCAGGGGCCAGCTTCGCTCTGGAAACACCATATATTTT
cdr3_aa: CASRGQLRSGNTIYF

j_call: TRBJ2-7
v_call: TRBV20-1
d_call: .
clone_size: .
cdr3_nt: TGCAGTCCACGCGGCTCAGGGCGCTCGTACGAGCAGTACTTC
cdr3_aa: CSPRGSGRSYEQYF

j_call: TRBJ1-5
v_call: TRBV10-2
d_call: .
clone_size: many
cdr3_nt: TGCGCCAGCAGTGAGTCTACCCAATGGCCCCAGCATTTT
cdr3_aa: CASSESTQWPQHF

j_call: TRBJ1-4
v_call: TRBV7-3
d_call: .
clone_size: .
cdr3_nt: TGTGCCAGCAGCTTAAAAGGGGTCCCTAATGAAAAACTGTTTTTT
cdr3_aa: CASSLKGVPNEKLFF

j_call: TRBJ2-3
v_call: TRBV9
d_call: TRBD1
clone_size: .
cdr3_nt: TGTGCCAGCAGCGAGGGACAGAGTACAGATACGCAGTATTTT
cdr3_aa: CASSEGQSTDTQYF

j_call: TRBJ2-5
v_call: TRBV4-2
d_call: TRBD2
clone_size: .
cdr3_nt: TGTGCCAGCAGCCGAGACCCCCCCGCTAGCGGCCAAGAGACCCAGTACTTC
cdr3_aa: CASSRDPPASGQETQYF

j_call: TRBJ2-3
v_call: TRBV11-2
d_call: TRBD2
clone_size: many
cdr3_nt: TGTGCCAGCAGCTTATTGGGGCGGGAGGGCCCCGCAGATACGCAGTATTTT
cdr3_aa: CASSLLGREGPADTQYF

j_call: TRBJ2-5
v_call: TRBV6-2/TRBV6-3
d_call: .
clone_size: many
cdr3_nt: TGTGCCAGCAGCCTGGAGTTAGACAGGCCATTCCAAGAGACCCAGTACTTC
cdr3_aa: CASSLELDRPFQETQYF

j_call: TRBJ2-7
v_call: TRBV29-1
d_call: TRBD2
clone_size: many
cdr3_nt: TGCAGCGTTTTGACTAGCGGGAGATACGAGCAGTACTTC
cdr3_aa: CSVLTSGRYEQYF

j_call: TRBJ1-4
v_call: TRBV20-1
d_call: TRBD1
clone_size: many
cdr3_nt: TGCAGTGCTAAGACAGGGTTCGAGACAGCTAATGAAAAACTGTTTTTT
cdr3_aa: CSAKTGFETANEKLFF

j_call: TRBJ2-3
v_call: TRBV7-2
d_call: TRBD2
clone_size: few
cdr3_nt: TGTGCCAGCAGCTTAAGGTTTGGCGGGAGTACAGATACGCAGTATTTT
cdr3_aa: CASSLRFGGSTDTQYF

j_call: TRBJ2-7
v_call: TRBV7-2
d_call: TRBD2
clone_size: many
cdr3_nt: TGTGCCAGCACCTCGGGACTAGCGGGTCTTGGCGAGCAGTACTTC
cdr3_aa: CASTSGLAGLGEQYF

j_call: TRBJ1-3
v_call: TRBV28
d_call: .
clone_size: few
cdr3_nt: TGTGCCAGCAGCTCTCCCGGGGGATACTCTGGAAACACCATATATTTT
cdr3_aa: CASSSPGGYSGNTIYF

j_call: TRBJ2-3
v_call: TRBV7-3
d_call: TRBD2
clone_size: many
cdr3_nt: TGTGCCAGCAGCCTGGGCGGGAGTCGCTCAGATACGCAGTATTTT
cdr3_aa: CASSLGGSRSDTQYF

j_call: TRBJ2-1
v_call: TRBV11-2
d_call: TRBD2
clone_size: many
cdr3_nt: TGTGCCAGCAGCTTAGGAGCGGGAGGTTACAATGAGCAGTTCTTC
cdr3_aa: CASSLGAGGYNEQFF

j_call: TRBJ2-1
v_call: TRBV20-1
d_call: .
clone_size: many
cdr3_nt: TGCAGTGCGCCATGGGGGTGGGGTGAGCAGTTCTTC
cdr3_aa: CSAPWGWGEQFF

j_call: TRBJ1-1
v_call: TRBV6-1
d_call: .
clone_size: many
cdr3_nt: TGTGCCAGCAGTGAATTTGGGCGGGCTTTCTTT
cdr3_aa: CASSEFGRAFF

j_call: TRBJ2-7
v_call: TRBV4-2
d_call: .
clone_size: many
cdr3_nt: TGTGCCAGCAGCCAAGATATGGGGGGACGCGAGCAGTACTTC
cdr3_aa: CASSQDMGGREQYF

j_call: TRBJ2-7
v_call: TRBV18
d_call: .
clone_size: many
cdr3_nt: TGTGCCAGCTCACCAAGGCCCGGCAGCGAGCAGTACTTC
cdr3_aa: CASSPRPGSEQYF

j_call: TRBJ2-5
v_call: TRBV27
d_call: .
clone_size: .
cdr3_nt: TGTGCCAGCAGCCGACAGGACCAAGAGACCCAGTACTTC
cdr3_aa: CASSRQDQETQYF

j_call: TRBJ2-7
v_call: TRBV10-3
d_call: TRBD1
clone_size: many
cdr3_nt: TGTGGCACCGGGACAGGGGCCTACGAGCAGTACTTC
cdr3_aa: CGTGTGAYEQYF

j_call: TRBJ2-2
v_call: TRBV14
d_call: .
clone_size: many
cdr3_nt: TGTGCCAGCAGCCCTTTCCGGGTTCTCGGGACCGGGGAGCTGTTTTTT
cdr3_aa: CASSPFRVLGTGELFF

j_call: TRBJ2-1
v_call: TRBV5-4
d_call: TRBD2
clone_size: few
cdr3_nt: TGTGCCAGCAGCCTGGCCGCTCTAGCGGGAGGAAACAATGAGCAGTTCTTC
cdr3_aa: CASSLAALAGGNNEQFF

j_call: TRBJ2-7
v_call: TRBV25-1
d_call: TRBD1
clone_size: few
cdr3_nt: TGTGCCAGCAGTGAATTGGGACAGGGGACCCCCTACGAGCAGTACTTC
cdr3_aa: CASSELGQGTPYEQYF

j_call: TRBJ1-1
v_call: TRBV11-3
d_call: .
clone_size: .
cdr3_nt: TGTGCCAGCAGCCCTCAGTATGGGGTCGGGGACACTGAAGCTTTCTTT
cdr3_aa: CASSPQYGVGDTEAFF

j_call: TRBJ1-1
v_call: TRBV20-1
d_call: TRBD1
clone_size: many
cdr3_nt: TGCAGTGCGCTCCAATTCTTACAGGGGTTAGCCACTGAAGCTTTCTTT
cdr3_aa: CSALQFLQGLATEAFF